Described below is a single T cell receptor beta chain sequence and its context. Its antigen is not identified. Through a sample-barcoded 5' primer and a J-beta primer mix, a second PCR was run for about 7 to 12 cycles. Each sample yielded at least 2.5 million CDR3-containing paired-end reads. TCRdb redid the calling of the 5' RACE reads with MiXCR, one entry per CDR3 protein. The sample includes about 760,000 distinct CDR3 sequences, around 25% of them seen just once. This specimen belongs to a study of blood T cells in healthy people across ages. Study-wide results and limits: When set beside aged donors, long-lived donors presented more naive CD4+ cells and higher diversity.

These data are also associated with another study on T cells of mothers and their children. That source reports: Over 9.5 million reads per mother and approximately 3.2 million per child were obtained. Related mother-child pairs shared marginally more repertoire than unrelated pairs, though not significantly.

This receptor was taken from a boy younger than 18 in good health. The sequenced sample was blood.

Written as DNA, the CDR3 is TGCAGTGCTCAGGGGGGATCTAGCACAGATACGCAGTATTTT. Translating it yields CSAQGGSSTDTQYF. The J gene is TRBJ2-3, the V gene TRBV20-1, with a tentative D call TRBD1 (7 bases). This CDR3 contains 14 residues. CDR1 DFQATT and CDR2 SNEGSKA come from the germline V gene (reference sequence). Trimming pared 5 bases from V and 0 bases from J, leaving 12 bases between.